Each of the 28 T cell receptor beta chains below was sequenced from the same sample in a study of blood T cell repertoires in COVID-19. The method was immunoSEQ multiplex PCR; TCRdb's version includes in-frame clones alone and lacks a portion of them. The sample lists approximately 160,000 clones, approximately 78% occurring once. Source material: peripheral blood. The receptors were sampled from a human donor in a cohort sampled during active COVID-19.

This clone occurred a few times. The chain is built from TRBV7-3 and TRBJ2-2, with D possibly being TRBD1 (6 bases). From germline, CDR1 is SGHTA and CDR2 FQGTGA. CDR3 size: 15 residues. V lost 2 bases and J lost 0, with 7 bases in between. CDR3 coding DNA: TGTGCCAGCAGCTTAGGGGGCCCGAACACCGGGGAGCTGTTTTTT. Translating gives CASSLGGPNTGELFF.

The CDR3 nucleotides read TGTGCCAGCAGCCTCTCAGGGGTGAACGGGGAGCTGTTTTTT. Encoded protein: CASSLSGVNGELFF. The chain couples TRBV9 to TRBJ2-2; tentative D call: TRBD1 (6 bases). This CDR3 comprises 14 residues. V was shortened by 4 bases and J by 7 bases, with 14 bases between the two germline ends. Germline loops: CDR1 SGDLS, CDR2 YYNGEE.

The rearrangement joins TRBV18 to TRBJ1-1; 9 positions agree with TRBD1. V was pared by 6 bases and J by 5 bases, with 7 bases of the junction left unmatched. The CDR3 totals 14 residues. Germline assignment: CDR1 KGHSH and CDR2 LQKENI. CDR3 sequence reads: CASSGDRGITEAFF. Here the CDR3 DNA reads TGTGCCAGCTCGGGCGACAGGGGGATTACTGAAGCTTTCTTT.

The J gene is TRBJ2-7, the V gene TRBV7-2; D perhaps matches TRBD2 (6 bases). CDR1 SGHTA and CDR2 FQGNSA come from the germline V gene. This CDR3 has 14 amino acids. Trimming left V 5 bases short and J 0 bases short, with 11 bases between. The CDR3 reads CASSLDGSSYEQYF. DNA of the CDR3: TGTGCCAGCAGCCTGGACGGGAGCTCCTACGAGCAGTACTTC.

The J gene is TRBJ2-1, the V gene TRBV3-1 (or the pseudogene TRBV3-2), with 11 bases identical to TRBD2. Germline V gene lookup returns CDR1 LGHDT and CDR2 YNNKEL (reference sequence). This CDR3 is built from 15 residues. The J segment lost 8 bases and the V segment lost 4 bases, leaving 7 bases of the junction unmatched. CDR3: CASSLLAGGGDEQFF. The CDR3 DNA sequence: TGTGCCAGCAGCCTGCTAGCGGGGGGCGGCGATGAGCAGTTCTTC.

V is TRBV14 and J is TRBJ2-2; weak D call: TRBD1 (6 bases). CDR1 is SGHDN, CDR2 FVKESK, per germline. With 5 bases removed from V and 5 bases from J, the gap between germline ends came to 12 bases. CDR3 size: 14 residues. In DNA form, the CDR3 reads TGTGCCAGCAGCTCACAGGGTTGGACCGGGGAGCTGTTTTTT. Translation gives CASSSQGWTGELFF.

This clone was counted a single time. The J gene is TRBJ2-4, the V gene TRBV7-2, with 7 bases identical to TRBD2. Germline V CDR1 and CDR2: SGHTA, FQGNSA. V dropped 0 bases and J dropped 0; count of bases not matched to a gene: 8. This CDR3 spans 18 amino acids. The chain's CDR3 is CASSLAGGPIVAKNIQYF. For the CDR3, the DNA is TGTGCCAGCAGCTTAGCGGGAGGGCCTATCGTAGCCAAAAACATTCAGTACTTC.

This chain connects TRBV7-6 to TRBJ2-3; 7 bases match TRBD2. The CDR3 runs 16 residues. Per the germline V gene, CDR1 is SGHVS and CDR2 is FNYEAQ. V dropped 1 base and J dropped 0; count of bases not matched to a gene: 4. The CDR3 spells CASSLVAGGSTDTQYF. Written as DNA, the CDR3 is TGTGCCAGCAGCTTAGTTGCCGGGGGGAGCACAGATACGCAGTATTTT. Full variable domain (outside the CDR3, taken from reference TRBV7-6 and TRBJ2-3): GAGVSQSPRYKVTKRGQDVALRCDPISGHVSLYWYRQALGQGPEFLTYFNYEAQQDKSGLPNDRFSAERPEGSISTLTIQRTEQRDSAMYRCASSLVAGGSTDTQYFGPGTRLTVL.

In its sample, this clone was seen a few times. J is TRBJ2-7 and V is TRBV19; D is perhaps TRBD2 (5 bases). The CDR3 is 15 residues long. The germline V and J ends were trimmed by 6 bases and 5 bases, with 20 bases remaining between them. Germline CDR1 and CDR2: LNHDA and SQIVND (reference sequence). For the CDR3, the DNA is TGTGCCAGTAGCCCCTCACGGGGAATGTACCACGAGCAGTACTTC. Translating it yields CASSPSRGMYHEQYF.

The chain is built from TRBV6-1 and TRBJ2-7, with 10 bases aligning to TRBD1. Trimming at V came to 4 bases and at J to 5 bases, leaving 11 bases not matched to a gene. Germline CDR1 is MNHNS and CDR2 is SASEGT. The CDR3 runs 16 residues. CDR3 nucleotide sequence: TGTGCCAGCAGTGCTCGACAGGGGGCACAAGTCCACGAGCAGTACTTC. This sequence encodes CASSARQGAQVHEQYF.

This chain connects TRBV5-1 to TRBJ2-1; 9 nucleotides agree with TRBD2. J gave up 6 bases and V 4 bases, and 11 bases lay outside the gene matches. CDR1 and CDR2 from the germline V gene are SGHRS and YFSETQ. The CDR3 contains 16 residues. For the CDR3, the DNA is TGCGCCAGCAGCCTCCTGCCTAGCGGGGCATCCAATGAGCAGTTCTTC. This sequence encodes CASSLLPSGASNEQFF.

The chain uses TRBV24-1 and TRBJ2-3, with 11 bases aligning to TRBD2. CDR3 length: 15 amino acids. Germline V gives CDR1 KGHDR, CDR2 SFDVKD. The V gene end was trimmed by 9 bases and the J gene end by 4 bases; junction bases not matched to a gene: 8. CDR3 in amino acids: CATAQTSGGADTQYF. CDR3 DNA sequence: TGTGCCACCGCCCAAACTAGCGGGGGCGCAGATACGCAGTATTTT.

The genes are TRBV18 and TRBJ2-3; D perhaps matches TRBD2 (5 bases). The CDR3 runs to 13 residues. V shed 0 bases and J shed 6 bases, with 7 bases lying between them. Germline lookup yields CDR1 KGHSH and CDR2 LQKENI. CDR3 loop: CASSPPLADTQYF. Written as DNA, the CDR3 is TGTGCCAGCTCACCACCTTTAGCGGATACGCAGTATTTT.

This clone was detected only once. This rearrangement joins TRBV6-2 or TRBV6-3 to TRBJ1-1; D unresolved. CDR1 is MNHEY and CDR2 is SVGEGT in the germline V gene. Trimming left V 0 bases short and J 6 bases short, with 20 bases between. This CDR3 contains 17 residues. The CDR3 region is CASSYSIFGERKAEAFF. CDR3 DNA: TGTGCCAGCAGTTACTCGATTTTCGGAGAGCGGAAAGCTGAAGCTTTCTTT.

V and J are TRBV18 and TRBJ1-1, with D possibly TRBD1 on 6 matching bases. Germline V gene sequence: CDR1 KGHSH, CDR2 LQKENI. CDR3 length: 15 residues. The germline V and J ends were trimmed by 5 bases and 1 base, with 14 bases remaining between them. CDR3 DNA: TGTGCCAGCTCATCCGCCAGGGGCCGGAACACTGAAGCTTTCTTT. Protein: CASSSARGRNTEAFF.

V gene TRBV19 combines with J gene TRBJ1-1; D possibly corresponds to TRBD1 (5 bases). V lost 6 bases and J 4 bases, leaving 12 bases between the germline ends. Germline values: CDR1 LNHDA, CDR2 SQIVND (reference sequence). The CDR3 spans 13 residues. CDR3 sequence (DNA): TGTGCCAGTAGCCCAGCCGGGGGCACTGAAGCTTTCTTT. Its translation: CASSPAGGTEAFF.

The genes are TRBV11-3 and TRBJ2-5, with D perhaps matching TRBD1 (6 bases). The V gene lost 1 base and the J gene lost 2 bases, with 14 bases spanning the gap. The CDR3 loop spans 16 amino acids. Germline values: CDR1 SGHNT, CDR2 YENEEA. The CDR3: CASSLGQPGQQETQYF. For the CDR3, the DNA is TGTGCCAGCAGCTTAGGACAACCGGGACAACAAGAGACCCAGTACTTC.

The gene calls are TRBV29-1 and TRBJ2-1, with D unclear. V lost 7 bases to trimming and J lost 6 bases, with 13 bases between them. Germline V gene lookup returns CDR1 SQVTM and CDR2 ANQGSEA. The CDR3 totals 12 residues. The CDR3 spells CSARSVSNEQFF. The DNA of the CDR3 is TGCAGCGCGAGATCGGTGAGCAATGAGCAGTTCTTC.

The V call is TRBV7-8, the J call TRBJ2-7; 10 bases match TRBD1. The CDR3 contains 15 residues. Germline V gene sequence: CDR1 SGHVS, CDR2 FQNEAQ. The V segment lost 5 bases and the J segment 7 bases; nucleotides outside the gene matches: 11. The CDR3 spells CASSASGTGVKEQYF. In DNA form, the CDR3 reads TGTGCCAGCAGCGCAAGCGGGACAGGGGTCAAAGAGCAGTACTTC.

This clone was picked up one time. This rearrangement joins TRBV7-9 to TRBJ2-7; 7 nucleotides align to TRBD1. The V segment lost 5 bases and the J segment 2 bases; nucleotides outside the gene matches: 9. CDR3 length: 15 amino acids. Germline CDR1 and CDR2: SEHNR and FQNEAQ (reference sequence). The CDR3 coding sequence is TGTGCCAGCAGCCCCCGGACAGGCGGCCCCTACGAGCAGTACTTC. Its translation is CASSPRTGGPYEQYF.

The chain couples TRBV30 to TRBJ2-1; TRBD2 agrees at 10 bases. Germline loops: CDR1 GTSNPN, CDR2 SVGIG (reference sequence). CDR3 length: 14 amino acids. Trimming cost V 0 bases and J 5 bases; bases outside gene matches: 1. CDR3 in DNA: TGTGCCTGGAGTGTACTAGCGGGGCACAATGAGCAGTTCTTC. As protein: CAWSVLAGHNEQFF. Based on the CDR3 plus reference TRBV30 and TRBJ2-1, the full variable domain is SQTIHQWPATLVQPVGSPLSLECTVEGTSNPNLYWYRQAAGRGLQLLFYSVGIGQISSEVPQNLSASRPQDRQFILSSKKLLLSDSGFYLCAWSVLAGHNEQFFGPGTRLTVL.

This chain uses TRBV10-3 with TRBJ1-5; TRBD1 is a possible D gene (6 bases). Trimming cost V 0 bases and J 8 bases, with 20 bases left between them. This CDR3 contains 17 residues. Germline V gene data show CDR1 as ENHRY and CDR2 as SYGVKD. CDR3 residues: CAISESQHGGGLKPQHF. The CDR3 DNA is TGTGCCATCAGTGAGTCCCAGCATGGGGGCGGTTTGAAGCCCCAGCATTTT.

The chain links TRBV6-4 to TRBJ2-2, with D perhaps matching TRBD2 (6 bases). Germline CDR1 is MRHNA and CDR2 is SNTAGT. V was pared by 6 bases and J by 3 bases, with 23 bases between. This CDR3 comprises 18 residues. The CDR3 protein is CASSPPSRGSRYTGELFF. The CDR3 DNA follows: TGTGCCAGCAGCCCCCCATCTCGGGGGAGTCGTTACACCGGGGAGCTGTTTTTT.

For this clone: A read error is possible here, since a much larger clone lies one base away. The chain couples TRBV13 to TRBJ1-1; TRBD1 might be the D (5 bases). Germline V gene lookup returns CDR1 PRHDT and CDR2 FYEKMQ (reference sequence). V was clipped by 3 bases and J by 1 base, with 6 bases between them. The CDR3 has 13 amino acids. The chain's CDR3 is CASSFGQNTEAFF. The CDR3 region has the DNA TGTGCCAGCAGCTTTGGACAGAACACTGAAGCTTTCTTT. The entire variable domain, with the rest obtained from reference TRBV13 and TRBJ1-1, is as follows: AAGVIQSPRHLIKEKRETATLKCYPIPRHDTVYWYQQGPGQDPQFLISFYEKMQSDKGSIPDRFSAQQFSDYHSELNMSSLELGDSALYFCASSFGQNTEAFFGQGTRLTVV.

This chain joins TRBV23-1 and TRBJ2-7; 7 nucleotides align to TRBD2. TRBV23-1 is treated as an ORF (open reading frame) with a function not yet certain. CDR3 length: 15 amino acids. With 7 bases clipped from V and 2 bases from J, the junction kept 11 bases outside the gene matches. CDR3 bases: TGCGCCAGCATTCCTTGGGACTACTCGACCTACGAGCAGTACTTC. This translates into CASIPWDYSTYEQYF.

The DNA of the CDR3 is TGCGCCAGCAGCCACGTGAGAAGCGGGGGTGAGCAGTTCTTC. Its protein is CASSHVRSGGEQFF. V and J are TRBV4-1 and TRBJ2-1; TRBD2 aligns across 8 bases. The J segment lost 9 bases and the V segment lost 3 bases, leaving 7 bases of the junction unmatched. The CDR3 spans 14 residues. Germline V CDR1 and CDR2: MGHRA, YSYEKL.

V usage is TRBV7-2 and J usage is TRBJ2-3; 7 positions agree with TRBD2. Germline lookup yields CDR1 SGHTA and CDR2 FQGNSA. There are 17 residues in the CDR3. The V and J ends lost 4 bases and 2 bases, in that order; junction bases with no gene match: 12. The CDR3 loop reads CASSSSWVAGVTDTQYF. In DNA, the CDR3 is TGTGCCAGCAGCTCATCATGGGTGGCGGGGGTCACAGATACGCAGTATTTT.

The V call is TRBV6-5, the J call TRBJ2-7, with no clear D. The CDR3 covers 13 residues. CDR1 and CDR2 (germline): MNHEY, SVGAGI. V was cut by 2 bases and J by 2 bases, with 7 bases left in between. CDR3 region: CASSYDIAYEQYF. The DNA for the CDR3 is TGTGCCAGCAGTTACGACATAGCCTACGAGCAGTACTTC.